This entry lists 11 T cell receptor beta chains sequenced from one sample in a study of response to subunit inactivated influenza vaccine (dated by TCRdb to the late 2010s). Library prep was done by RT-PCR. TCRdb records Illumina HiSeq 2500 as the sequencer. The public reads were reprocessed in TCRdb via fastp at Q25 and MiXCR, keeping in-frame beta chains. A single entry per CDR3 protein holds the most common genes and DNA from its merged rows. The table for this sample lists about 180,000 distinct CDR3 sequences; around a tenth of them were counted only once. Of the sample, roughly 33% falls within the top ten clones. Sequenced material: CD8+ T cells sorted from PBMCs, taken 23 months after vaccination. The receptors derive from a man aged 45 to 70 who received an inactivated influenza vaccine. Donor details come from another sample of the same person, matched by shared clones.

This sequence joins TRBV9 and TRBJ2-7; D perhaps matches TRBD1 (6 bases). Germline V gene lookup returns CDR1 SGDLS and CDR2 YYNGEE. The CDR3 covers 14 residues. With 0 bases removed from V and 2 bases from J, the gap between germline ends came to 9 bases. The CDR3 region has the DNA TGTGCCAGCAGCGTAGAACAGGGTACCTACGAGCAGTACTTC. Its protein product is CASSVEQGTYEQYF.

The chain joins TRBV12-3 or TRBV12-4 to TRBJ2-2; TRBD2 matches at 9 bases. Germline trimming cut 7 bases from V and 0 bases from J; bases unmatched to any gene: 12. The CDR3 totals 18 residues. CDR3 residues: CASNRAGGVVANTGELFF. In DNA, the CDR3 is TGTGCCAGCAACAGAGCGGGGGGCGTAGTAGCGAACACCGGGGAGCTGTTTTTT.

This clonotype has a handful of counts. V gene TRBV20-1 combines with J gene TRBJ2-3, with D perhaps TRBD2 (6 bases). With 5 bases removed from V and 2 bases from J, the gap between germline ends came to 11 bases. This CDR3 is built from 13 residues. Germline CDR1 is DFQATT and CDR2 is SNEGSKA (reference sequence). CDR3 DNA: TGCAGTGCTTGGGACTCCTCCACAGATACGCAGTATTTT. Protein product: CSAWDSSTDTQYF.

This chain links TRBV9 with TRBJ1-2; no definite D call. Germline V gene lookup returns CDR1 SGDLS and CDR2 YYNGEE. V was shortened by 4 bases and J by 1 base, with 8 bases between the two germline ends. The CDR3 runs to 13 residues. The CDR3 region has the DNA TGTGCCAGCAGCCACCTTATTAACTATGGCTACACCTTC. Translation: CASSHLINYGYTF.

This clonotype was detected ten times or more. The DNA of the CDR3 is TGTGCCACCGTCGGGACAGGGGGACCTGGGGCCAACGTCCTGACTTTC. Residues: CATVGTGGPGANVLTF. The rearrangement joins TRBV15 to TRBJ2-6; 11 nucleotides align to TRBD1. Looked up from germline, CDR1 is LNHNV and CDR2 is YYDKDF (reference sequence). With 8 bases clipped from V and 2 bases from J, the junction kept 5 bases outside the gene matches. The CDR3 covers 16 residues.

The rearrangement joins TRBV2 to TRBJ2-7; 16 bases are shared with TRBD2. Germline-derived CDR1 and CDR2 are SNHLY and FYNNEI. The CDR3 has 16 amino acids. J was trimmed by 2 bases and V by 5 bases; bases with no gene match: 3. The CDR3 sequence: CASSSGTSGGAYEQYF. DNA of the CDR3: TGTGCCAGCAGTTCCGGGACTAGCGGGGGGGCCTACGAGCAGTACTTC.

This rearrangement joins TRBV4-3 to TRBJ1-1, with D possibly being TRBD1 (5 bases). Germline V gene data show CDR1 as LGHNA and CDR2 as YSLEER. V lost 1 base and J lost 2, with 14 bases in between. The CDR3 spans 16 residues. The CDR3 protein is CASSQVRTGGNTEAFF. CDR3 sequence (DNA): TGCGCCAGCAGCCAAGTCCGTACGGGGGGAAACACTGAAGCTTTCTTT.

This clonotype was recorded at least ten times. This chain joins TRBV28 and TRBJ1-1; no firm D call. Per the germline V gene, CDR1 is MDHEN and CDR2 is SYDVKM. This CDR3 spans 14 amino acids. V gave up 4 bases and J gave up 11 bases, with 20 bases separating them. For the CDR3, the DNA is TGTGCCAGCAGTTCCCGGCAGGACCCGACTGTGGCTTTCTTT. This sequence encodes CASSSRQDPTVAFF.

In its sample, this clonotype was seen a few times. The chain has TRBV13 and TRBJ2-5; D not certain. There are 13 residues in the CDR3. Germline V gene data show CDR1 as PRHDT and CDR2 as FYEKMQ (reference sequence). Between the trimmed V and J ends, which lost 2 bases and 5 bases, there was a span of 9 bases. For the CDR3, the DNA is TGTGCCAGCAGCTTAAATGGAGAGGAGACCCAGTACTTC. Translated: CASSLNGEETQYF.

CDR3 in amino acids: CASSSPDRGHDKNIQYF. Written as DNA, the CDR3 is TGTGCCAGCAGCTCCCCGGACAGGGGGCACGACAAAAACATTCAGTACTTC. The chain links TRBV13 to TRBJ2-4; 11 bases are shared with TRBD1. Germline CDR1 and CDR2: PRHDT and FYEKMQ (reference sequence). J gave up 3 bases and V 4 bases, and 8 bases lay outside the gene matches. The CDR3 is 17 amino acids.

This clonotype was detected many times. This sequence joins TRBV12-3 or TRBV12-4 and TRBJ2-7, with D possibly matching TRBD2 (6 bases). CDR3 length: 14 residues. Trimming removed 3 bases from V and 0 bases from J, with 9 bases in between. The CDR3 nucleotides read TGTGCCAGCAGTTTCGGAGGGAACTCCTACGAGCAGTACTTC. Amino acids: CASSFGGNSYEQYF.